These 5 T cell receptor beta chains originate from one sample sequenced in a study of cytomegalovirus exposure and HLA in healthy donors (dated by TCRdb to 2016 to 2017). Receptors were amplified or captured by the immunoSEQ multiplex PCR assay. For the multiplex PCR, a mixture combining 60 forward primers for TCR Vbeta segments and 13 reverse primers for TCR Jbeta segments was used. TCRdb limited this immuneACCESS table to in-frame rearrangements with V and J called. A share of clones is missing; checked studies link under half to unresolved V genes, and the rest is unexplained. The sample table records some 91,000 clones; about 89% of these occur just once. The top ten constitute roughly 9% of the sample. The sequencing input was PBMCs. The receptors stem from a man aged 25-45 years in good health and CMV-seropositive.

This clone was seen only once. This chain links TRBV2 with TRBJ2-2; 9 nucleotides agree with TRBD1. This CDR3 contains 15 residues. The J segment lost 7 bases and the V segment lost 6 bases, leaving 9 bases of the junction unmatched. The germline V gene encodes CDR1 SNHLY and CDR2 FYNNEI. The CDR3 DNA sequence: TGTGCCAGCAGGCGACAGGGGGAAATTATCGGGGAGCTGTTTTTT. Amino acid sequence: CASRRQGEIIGELFF.

This chain joins TRBV6-1 and TRBJ2-1; the match to TRBD2 covers 11 bases. Germline V CDR1 and CDR2: MNHNS, SASEGT. The CDR3 spans 15 residues. The J segment lost 3 bases and the V segment lost 6 bases, leaving 4 bases of the junction unmatched. This CDR3 reads CASRGTSGGYNEQFF. DNA for the CDR3: TGTGCCAGCAGAGGCACTAGCGGGGGCTACAATGAGCAGTTCTTC.

This clone was seen only a few times. The rearrangement links TRBV7-6 to TRBJ1-1; D is unclear. The germline V and J ends were trimmed by 3 bases and 1 base, with 9 bases remaining between them. Germline V gives CDR1 SGHVS, CDR2 FNYEAQ. The CDR3 consists of 14 residues. DNA for the CDR3: TGTGCCAGCAGCTTCCCCCAGGAGAACACTGAAGCTTTCTTT. Residues: CASSFPQENTEAFF.

The rearrangement links TRBV9 to TRBJ2-2; TRBD2 agrees at 15 bases. The CDR3 contains 18 residues. Per germline, CDR1 SGDLS and CDR2 YYNGEE. J gave up 0 bases and V 4 bases, and 4 bases lay outside the gene matches. The CDR3 DNA reads as TGTGCCAGCAGCTTTCGGACTAGCGGGAGGGCGAACACCGGGGAGCTGTTTTTT. Translation gives CASSFRTSGRANTGELFF.

The J gene is TRBJ1-5, the V gene TRBV27, with D maybe TRBD1 (6 bases). V lost 4 bases and J lost 2, with 9 bases in between. Per germline, CDR1 MNHEY and CDR2 SMNVEV (reference sequence). This CDR3 comprises 14 residues. This chain's CDR3 is CASSSRTGNQPQHF. The CDR3 nucleotides read TGTGCCAGCAGTTCGAGGACAGGCAATCAGCCCCAGCATTTT.